This is a list of T cell receptor beta chains from one sample in a study of blood T cell repertoires in COVID-19. Some clones are missing from TCRdb's copy, which holds only in-frame ones; the method was immunoSEQ multiplex PCR. The sample records 140,000 to 150,000 clones, 70% to 90% being singletons. The specimen sequenced was peripheral blood. The source of these receptors is a woman aged 55-69 years with COVID-19, enrolled during active disease. Each CDR3 is given with its conserved first and last residue. The D gene is left open where the match is weak. The size entry is marked missing in some rows and otherwise reads once, few, many or a size class.

clone_size d_call j_call v_call cdr3_nt cdr3_aa
NA TRBD1 TRBJ2-6 TRBV19 TGTGCCAGTAGTAAGTACGGGACAGTGCTTAACTCTGGGGCCAACGTCCTGACTTTC CASSKYGTVLNSGANVLTF
few NA TRBJ1-3 TRBV20-1 TGCAGTGCTAGTGGCCCCCCTACGGCTGGAAACACCATATATTTT CSASGPPTAGNTIYF
NA NA TRBJ1-1 TRBV5-4 TGTGCCAGCAGCTTGACCGCCGACAGCACTGAAGCTTTCTTT CASSLTADSTEAFF
NA NA TRBJ1-6 TRBV2 TGTGCCAGCAGTGGAAGACGGGACAATAATTCACCCCTCCACTTT CASSGRRDNNSPLHF
NA TRBD1 TRBJ1-4 TRBV5-4 TGTGCCAGCAGCCTTGACAGGGGGCAGGGTGAAAAACTGTTTTTT CASSLDRGQGEKLFF
NA NA TRBJ2-1 TRBV2 TGTGCCAGCAGAACGGGGGAAGGAGCCAATGAGCAGTTCTTC CASRTGEGANEQFF
NA TRBD1 TRBJ1-5 TRBV4-2 TGTGCCAGCAGCCACATTACAGGGGACGGCAATCAGCCCCAGCATTTT CASSHITGDGNQPQHF
once TRBD1 TRBJ1-5 TRBV7-3 TGTGCCAGCAGCTTAGTGCCCGTCGCGGACAGGGGGCTTCATCAGCCCCAGCATTTT CASSLVPVADRGLHQPQHF
NA NA TRBJ2-1 TRBV4-2 TGTGCCAGCAGCCAAGAGAGGGGGGGGGAGTTCTTC CASSQERGGEFF
once NA TRBJ2-3 TRBV9 TGTGCCAGCAGCCCGAGACAGGACTGGAGCACAGATACGCAGTATTTT CASSPRQDWSTDTQYF
NA TRBD2 TRBJ2-3 TRBV7-9 TGTGCCAGCAGCTTTGTGAGCGGGGGGGGAAGCACAGATACGCAGTATTTT CASSFVSGGGSTDTQYF
NA NA TRBJ1-2 TRBV29-1 TGCAGCGTTGAAGATGGGCAGGGCTCTGGCTACACCTTC CSVEDGQGSGYTF
NA NA TRBJ2-3 TRBV6-5 TGTGCCAGCAGGGCGGGCAGGAGGACAGATACGCAGTATTTT CASRAGRRTDTQYF
once TRBD2 TRBJ2-1 TRBV5-1 TGCGCCAGCAGCTTGGTTAGCGGGGGGGACGATGAGCAGTTCTTC CASSLVSGGDDEQFF
few TRBD1 TRBJ2-7 TRBV5-6 TGTGCCAGCACCCTAAAAACTCGGGACAGGGGCCTCTACGAGCAGTACTTC CASTLKTRDRGLYEQYF
once NA TRBJ1-1 TRBV11-3 TGTGCCAGCAGCTTAGATCGTTGGAACACTGAAGCTTTCTTT CASSLDRWNTEAFF
NA TRBD1 TRBJ2-5 TRBV24-1 TGTGCCACCAGTGAACCCAAGCAGGGGGCGGGAGAGACCCAGTACTTC CATSEPKQGAGETQYF
NA TRBD1 TRBJ1-3 TRBV11-2 TGTGCCAGCAGCTCGTCGACAGGGCCTGGAAACACCATATATTTT CASSSSTGPGNTIYF
NA TRBD1 TRBJ2-3 TRBV5-1 TGCGCCAGCAGCCCAGGACAGGGCACAGATACGCAGTATTTT CASSPGQGTDTQYF
once NA TRBJ2-5 TRBV6-5 TGTGCCAGCAGTCCGCGCGACCAAGAGACCCAGTACTTC CASSPRDQETQYF